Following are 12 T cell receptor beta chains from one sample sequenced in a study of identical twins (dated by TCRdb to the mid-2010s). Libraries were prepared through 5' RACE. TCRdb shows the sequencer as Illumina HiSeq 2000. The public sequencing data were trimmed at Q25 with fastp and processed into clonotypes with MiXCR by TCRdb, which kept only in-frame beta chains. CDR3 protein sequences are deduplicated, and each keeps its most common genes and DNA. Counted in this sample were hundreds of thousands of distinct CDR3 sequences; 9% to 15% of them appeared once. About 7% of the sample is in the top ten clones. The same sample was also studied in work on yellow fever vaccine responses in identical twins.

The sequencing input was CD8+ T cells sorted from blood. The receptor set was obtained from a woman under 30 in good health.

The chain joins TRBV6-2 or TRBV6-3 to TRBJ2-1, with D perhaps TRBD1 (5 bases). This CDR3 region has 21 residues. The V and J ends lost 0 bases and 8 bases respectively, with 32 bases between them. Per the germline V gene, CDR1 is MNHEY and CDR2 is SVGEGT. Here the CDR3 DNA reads TGTGCCAGCAGTTACTCGAATATGGTGGTTTTCAGGGTCCCGCGCCACGATGAGCAGTTCTTC. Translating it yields CASSYSNMVVFRVPRHDEQFF.

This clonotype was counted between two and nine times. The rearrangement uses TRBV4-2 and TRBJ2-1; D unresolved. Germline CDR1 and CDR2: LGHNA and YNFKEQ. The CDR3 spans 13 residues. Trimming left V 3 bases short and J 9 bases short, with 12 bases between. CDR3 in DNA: TGTGCCAGCAGCCAGGCAACTATGGCTGAGCAGTTCTTC. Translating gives CASSQATMAEQFF.

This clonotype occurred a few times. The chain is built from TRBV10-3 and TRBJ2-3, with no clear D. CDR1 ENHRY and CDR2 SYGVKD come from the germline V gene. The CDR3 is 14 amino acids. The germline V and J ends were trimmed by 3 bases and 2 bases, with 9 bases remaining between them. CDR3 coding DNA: TGTGCCATCAGTGAATTGGCTTCCACAGATACGCAGTATTTT. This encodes CAISELASTDTQYF.

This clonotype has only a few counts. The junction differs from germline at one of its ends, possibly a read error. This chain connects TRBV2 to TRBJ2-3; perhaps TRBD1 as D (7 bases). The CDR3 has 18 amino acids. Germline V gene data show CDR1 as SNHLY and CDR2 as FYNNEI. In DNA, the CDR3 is TGTGCCAGCAGCGAAGGGGGCGCTACTAGCCACCCCACAGATACGCAGTATTTT. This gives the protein CASSEGGATSHPTDTQYF.

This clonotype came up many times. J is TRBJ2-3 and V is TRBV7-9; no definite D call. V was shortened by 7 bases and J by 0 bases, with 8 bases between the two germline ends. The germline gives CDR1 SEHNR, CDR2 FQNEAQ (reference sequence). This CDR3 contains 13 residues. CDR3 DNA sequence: TGTGCCAGCACCCGTATTAGCACAGATACGCAGTATTTT. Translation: CASTRISTDTQYF.

The CDR3, as DNA: TGTGCCAGCAGCTTCGACTATCAGTTCTTC. This encodes CASSFDYQFF. The rearrangement links TRBV7-9 to TRBJ2-1; weak D call: TRBD2 (5 bases). Looked up from germline, CDR1 is SEHNR and CDR2 is FQNEAQ (reference sequence). V was cut by 3 bases and J by 13 bases, with 7 bases left in between. The CDR3 spans 10 residues.

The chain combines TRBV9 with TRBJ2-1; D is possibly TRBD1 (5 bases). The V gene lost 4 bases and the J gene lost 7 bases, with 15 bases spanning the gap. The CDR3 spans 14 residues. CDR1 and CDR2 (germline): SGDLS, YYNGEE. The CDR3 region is CASSPGWGKNEQFF. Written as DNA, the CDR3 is TGTGCCAGCAGCCCAGGGTGGGGTAAGAATGAGCAGTTCTTC.

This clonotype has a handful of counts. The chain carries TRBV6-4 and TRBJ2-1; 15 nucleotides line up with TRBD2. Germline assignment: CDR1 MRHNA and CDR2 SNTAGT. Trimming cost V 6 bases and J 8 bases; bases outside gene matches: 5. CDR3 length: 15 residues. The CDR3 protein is CASRRTSGGADEQFF. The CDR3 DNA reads TGTGCCAGCAGACGGACTAGCGGGGGGGCTGATGAGCAGTTCTTC.

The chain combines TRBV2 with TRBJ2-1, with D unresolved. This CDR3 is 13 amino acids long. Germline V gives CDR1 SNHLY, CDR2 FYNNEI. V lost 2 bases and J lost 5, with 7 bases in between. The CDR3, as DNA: TGTGCCAGCAGTGAATTTAACGACAATGAGCAGTTCTTC. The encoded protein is CASSEFNDNEQFF. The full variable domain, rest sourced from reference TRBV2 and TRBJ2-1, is EPEVTQTPSHQVTQMGQEVILRCVPISNHLYFYWYRQILGQKVEFLVSFYNNEISEKSEIFDDQFSVERPDGSNFTLKIRSTKLEDSAMYFCASSEFNDNEQFFGPGTRLTVL.

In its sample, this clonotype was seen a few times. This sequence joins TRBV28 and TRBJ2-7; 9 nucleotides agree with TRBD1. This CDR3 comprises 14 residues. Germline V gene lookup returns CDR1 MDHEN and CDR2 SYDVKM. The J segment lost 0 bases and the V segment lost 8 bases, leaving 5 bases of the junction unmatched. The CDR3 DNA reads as TGTGCCAGCGCAAACAGGGGGCTCTCCTACGAGCAGTACTTC. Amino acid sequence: CASANRGLSYEQYF.

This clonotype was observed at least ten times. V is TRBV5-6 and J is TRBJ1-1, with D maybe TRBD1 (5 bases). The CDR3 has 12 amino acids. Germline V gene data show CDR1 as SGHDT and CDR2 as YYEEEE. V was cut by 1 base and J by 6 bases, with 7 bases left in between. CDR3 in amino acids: CASSLRGPEAFF. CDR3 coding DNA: TGTGCCAGCAGCTTGAGGGGTCCTGAAGCTTTCTTT.

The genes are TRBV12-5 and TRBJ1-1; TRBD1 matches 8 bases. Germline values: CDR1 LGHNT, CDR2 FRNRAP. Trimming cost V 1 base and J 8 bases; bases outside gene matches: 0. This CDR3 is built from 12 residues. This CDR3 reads CASGLGTGEAFF. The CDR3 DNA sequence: TGTGCTAGTGGTTTGGGGACAGGGGAAGCTTTCTTT.